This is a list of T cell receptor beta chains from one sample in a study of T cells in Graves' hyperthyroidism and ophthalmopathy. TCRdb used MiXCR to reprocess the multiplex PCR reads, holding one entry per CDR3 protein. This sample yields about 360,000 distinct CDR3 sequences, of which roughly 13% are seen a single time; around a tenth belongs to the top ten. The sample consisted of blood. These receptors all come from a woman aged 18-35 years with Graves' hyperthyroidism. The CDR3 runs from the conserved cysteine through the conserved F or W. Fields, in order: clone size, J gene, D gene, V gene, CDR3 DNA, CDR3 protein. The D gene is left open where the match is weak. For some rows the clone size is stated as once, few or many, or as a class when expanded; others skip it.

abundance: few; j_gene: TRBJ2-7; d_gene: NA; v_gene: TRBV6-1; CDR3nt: TGTGCCAGCAGTGAAGGGGTGAACGAGCAGTACTTC; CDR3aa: CASSEGVNEQYF
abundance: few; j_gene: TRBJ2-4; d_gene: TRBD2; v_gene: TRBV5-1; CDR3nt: TGCGCCAGCAGCTCCAAGACTAGCGGGGGGCCCTTAGCCAAAAACATTCAGTACTTC; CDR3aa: CASSSKTSGGPLAKNIQYF
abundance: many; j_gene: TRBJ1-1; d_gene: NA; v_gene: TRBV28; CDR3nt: TGTGCCAGCAGCTCGGTGGGAGGAGCGTGGGCTGAAGCTTTCTTT; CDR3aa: CASSSVGGAWAEAFF
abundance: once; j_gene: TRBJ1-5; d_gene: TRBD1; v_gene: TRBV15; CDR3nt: TGTGCCACCAGCCTAGACAGGGCGGTTGGTCAGCCCCAGCATTTT; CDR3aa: CATSLDRAVGQPQHF
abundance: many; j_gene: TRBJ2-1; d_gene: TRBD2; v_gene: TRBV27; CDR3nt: TGTGCCTCTCAGGCGGGACTAGCCAGTAATGAGCAGTTCTTC; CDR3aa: CASQAGLASNEQFF
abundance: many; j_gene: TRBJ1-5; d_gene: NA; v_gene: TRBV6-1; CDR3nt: TGTGCCAGCAGTTCACAGGCGACCTCATATAGCAATCAGCCCCAGCATTTT; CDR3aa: CASSSQATSYSNQPQHF
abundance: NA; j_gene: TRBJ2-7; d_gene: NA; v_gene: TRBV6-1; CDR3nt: TGTGCCAGCAACGAAGGCGGGGACGAGCAGTACTTC; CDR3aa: CASNEGGDEQYF
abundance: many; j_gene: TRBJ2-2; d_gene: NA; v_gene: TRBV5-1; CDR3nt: TGCGCCAGCAGCCCGGACGGTAACACCGGGGAGCTGTTTTTT; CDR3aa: CASSPDGNTGELFF
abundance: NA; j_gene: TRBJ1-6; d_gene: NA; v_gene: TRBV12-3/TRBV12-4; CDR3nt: TGTGCCAGCACAAGCGGGATACATAATTCACCCCTCCACTTT; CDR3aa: CASTSGIHNSPLHF
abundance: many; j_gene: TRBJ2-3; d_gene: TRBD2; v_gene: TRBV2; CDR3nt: TGTGCCAGCAGCGCACCGGGACTAGCGGGGGGGTCCAGCACAGATACGCAGTATTTT; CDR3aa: CASSAPGLAGGSSTDTQYF
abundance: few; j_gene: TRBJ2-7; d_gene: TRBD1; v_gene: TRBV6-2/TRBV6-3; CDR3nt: TGTGCCAGCAGTCATGACCGGGACAGGGAGGCCTACGAGCAGTACTTC; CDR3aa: CASSHDRDREAYEQYF
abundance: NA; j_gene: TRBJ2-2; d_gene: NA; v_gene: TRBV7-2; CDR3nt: TGTGCCAGCTTGGGCGGGACGAACACCGGGGAGCTGTTTTTT; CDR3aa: CASLGGTNTGELFF
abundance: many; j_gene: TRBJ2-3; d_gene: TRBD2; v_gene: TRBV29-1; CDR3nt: TGCAGCGTCCTGGGACTAGCGGACACAGATACGCAGTATTTT; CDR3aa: CSVLGLADTDTQYF
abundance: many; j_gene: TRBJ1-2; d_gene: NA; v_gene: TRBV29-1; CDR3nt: TGCAGCGTTGATCAGACTGGAACCTATGGCTACACCTTC; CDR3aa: CSVDQTGTYGYTF
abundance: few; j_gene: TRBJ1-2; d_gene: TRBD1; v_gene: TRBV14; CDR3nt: TGTGCCAGCAGCCAAGCGACAGGGGTGGACTATGGCTACACCTTC; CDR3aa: CASSQATGVDYGYTF
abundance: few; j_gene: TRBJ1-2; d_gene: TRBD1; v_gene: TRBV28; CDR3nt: TGTGCCAGCAGTTTAAGGAGGCTGGGGACAGGGGACGACACCTTC; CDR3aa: CASSLRRLGTGDDTF
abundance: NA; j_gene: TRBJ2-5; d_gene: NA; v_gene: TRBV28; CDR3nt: TGTGCCAGCACTCCTCCTTCGGTAGGAGAGACCCAGTACTTC; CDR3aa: CASTPPSVGETQYF
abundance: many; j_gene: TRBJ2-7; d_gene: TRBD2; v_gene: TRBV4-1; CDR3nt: TGCGCCAGCAGCCAGCCGGGACTAGGCCACTACGAGCAGTACTTC; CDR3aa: CASSQPGLGHYEQYF
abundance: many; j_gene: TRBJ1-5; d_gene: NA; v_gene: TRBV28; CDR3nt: TGTGCCAGCAGTTTAGAGGTGCAGCCCCAGCATTTT; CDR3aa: CASSLEVQPQHF
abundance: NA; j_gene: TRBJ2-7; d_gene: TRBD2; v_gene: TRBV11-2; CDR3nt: TGTGCCAGCAGTCCCACGCTAGCGGGGCCATTCTACGAGCAGTACTTC; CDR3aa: CASSPTLAGPFYEQYF